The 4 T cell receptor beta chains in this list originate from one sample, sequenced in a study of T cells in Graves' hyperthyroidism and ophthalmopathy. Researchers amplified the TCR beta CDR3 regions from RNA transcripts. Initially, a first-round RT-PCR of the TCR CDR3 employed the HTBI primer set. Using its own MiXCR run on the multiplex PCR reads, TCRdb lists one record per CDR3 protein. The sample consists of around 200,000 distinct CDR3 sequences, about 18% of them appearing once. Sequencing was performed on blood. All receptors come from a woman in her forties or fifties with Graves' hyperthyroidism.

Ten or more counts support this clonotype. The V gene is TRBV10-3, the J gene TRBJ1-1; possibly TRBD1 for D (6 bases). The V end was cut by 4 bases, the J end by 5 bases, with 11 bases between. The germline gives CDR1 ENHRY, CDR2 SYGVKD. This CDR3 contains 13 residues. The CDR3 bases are TGTGCCATCAGTGGACCAGACAGGACTGAAGCTTTCTTT. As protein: CAISGPDRTEAFF.

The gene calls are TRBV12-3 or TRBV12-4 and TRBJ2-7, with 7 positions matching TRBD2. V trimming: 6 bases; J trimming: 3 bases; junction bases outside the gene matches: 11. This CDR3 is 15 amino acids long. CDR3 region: CASRARGGLYYEQYF. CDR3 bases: TGTGCCAGCAGGGCTCGCGGGGGTCTCTACTACGAGCAGTACTTC.

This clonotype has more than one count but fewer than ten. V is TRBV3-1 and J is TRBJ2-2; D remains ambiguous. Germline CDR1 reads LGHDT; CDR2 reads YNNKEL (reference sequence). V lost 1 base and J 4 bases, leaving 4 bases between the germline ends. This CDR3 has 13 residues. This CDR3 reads CASSQVATGELFF. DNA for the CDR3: TGTGCCAGCAGCCAAGTAGCCACCGGGGAGCTGTTTTTT. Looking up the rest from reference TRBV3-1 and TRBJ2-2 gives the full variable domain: DTAVSQTPKYLVTQMGNDKSIKCEQNLGHDTMYWYKQDSKKFLKIMFSYNNKELIINETVPNRFSPKSPDKAHLNLHINSLELGDSAVYFCASSQVATGELFFGEGSRLTVL.

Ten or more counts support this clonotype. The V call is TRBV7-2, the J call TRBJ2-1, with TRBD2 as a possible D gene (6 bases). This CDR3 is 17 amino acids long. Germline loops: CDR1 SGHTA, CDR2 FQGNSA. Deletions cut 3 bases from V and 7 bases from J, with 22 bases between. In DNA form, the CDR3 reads TGTGCCAGCAGCTTGGCCCCTCCCGGGACTGGGGGGAATGAGCAGTTCTTC. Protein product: CASSLAPPGTGGNEQFF. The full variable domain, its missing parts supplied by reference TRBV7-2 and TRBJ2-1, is GAGVSQSPSNKVTEKGKDVELRCDPISGHTALYWYRQSLGQGLEFLIYFQGNSAPDKSGLPSDRFSAERTGGSVSTLTIQRTQQEDSAVYLCASSLAPPGTGGNEQFFGPGTRLTVL.